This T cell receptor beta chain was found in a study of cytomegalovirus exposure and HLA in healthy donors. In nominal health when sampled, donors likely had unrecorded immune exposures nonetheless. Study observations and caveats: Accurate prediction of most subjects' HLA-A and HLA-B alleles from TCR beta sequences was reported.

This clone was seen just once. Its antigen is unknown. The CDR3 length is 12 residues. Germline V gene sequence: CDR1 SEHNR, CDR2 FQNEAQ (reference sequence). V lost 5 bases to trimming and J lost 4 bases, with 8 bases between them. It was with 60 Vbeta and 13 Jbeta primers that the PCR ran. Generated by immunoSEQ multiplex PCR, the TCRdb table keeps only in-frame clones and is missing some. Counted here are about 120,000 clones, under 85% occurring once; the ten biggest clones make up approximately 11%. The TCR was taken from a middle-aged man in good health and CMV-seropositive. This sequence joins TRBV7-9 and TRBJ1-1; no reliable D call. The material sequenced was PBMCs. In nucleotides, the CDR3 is TGTGCCAGCAGCGTGGAGGGCACTGAAGCTTTCTTT. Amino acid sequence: CASSVEGTEAFF.